Given below is one TCR beta chain in context. Its antigen is as yet unknown. The CDR3 sequence is 16 residues long. Per germline, CDR1 LGHNT and CDR2 FRNRAP. V trimming: 1 base; J trimming: 0 bases; junction bases outside the gene matches: 3. This sample stems from a study of OX40 agonist ivuxolimab in advanced cancers. Across the study: Those treated in dose escalation had hepatocellular carcinoma, melanoma, renal cell cancer or head and neck cancer. Study outcomes and limitations: Certain nonresponders additionally had low normalized T-cell clonal expansion.

Using immunoSEQ multiplex PCR, the repertoire was profiled, and TCRdb retains in-frame clones only, with some absent. This sample has roughly 68,000 clones, with about 79% found just once. The clonotype originates from an adult with an advanced solid tumor such as melanoma, head and neck, liver or kidney cancer. Here the sequenced sample was CD4+ or CD8+ T cells sorted from blood, taken in a trial of the OX40 agonist ivuxolimab. The chain is built from TRBV12-5 and TRBJ1-2; 9 bases fit TRBD1. Here the CDR3 reads CASGLAQGAANYGYTF. The CDR3 DNA sequence: TGTGCTAGTGGTTTGGCACAGGGGGCCGCTAACTATGGCTACACCTTC.